This TCR beta chain was found in a study of blood T cell repertoires in COVID-19. The ends were cut back, 4 bases at V and 4 bases at J, with 16 bases in the middle. CDR1 and CDR2 (germline): GTSNPN, SVGIG (reference sequence). The CDR3 covers 14 residues. The protocol was immunoSEQ multiplex PCR, while the TCRdb copy is restricted to in-frame clones and leaves out a portion. The profile shows about 220,000 clones, 80% to 85% of them singletons. Clinical history reported by participants formed the basis on which cohorts were assigned. This TCR was recovered from a woman aged 40 to 50 who had recovered from COVID-19. Sequenced sample: PBMCs or T cells enriched from blood (not recorded which). The chain has TRBV30 and TRBJ1-1; D is perhaps TRBD1 (6 bases). The CDR3 reads CAWIRLGAGTEAFF. The CDR3 DNA is TGTGCCTGGATCAGATTGGGGGCAGGCACTGAAGCTTTCTTT. The full variable domain, its missing parts supplied by reference TRBV30 and TRBJ1-1, is SQTIHQWPATLVQPVGSPLSLECTVEGTSNPNLYWYRQAAGRGLQLLFYSVGIGQISSEVPQNLSASRPQDRQFILSSKKLLLSDSGFYLCAWIRLGAGTEAFFGQGTRLTVV.